This T cell receptor beta chain was recovered during a study of cytomegalovirus exposure and HLA in healthy donors. Background on the study: Unique TCRs from HLA-typed donors, roughly 89 million of them, were held in an early data release. The Caucasian-associated ancestry cluster contained around four fifths of the approximately 430 genotyped donors.

CDR3 length: 16 residues. V was clipped by 1 base and J by 8 bases; unmatched bases: 15. The germline V gene has CDR1 GTSNPN and CDR2 SVGIG (reference sequence). PCR was performed using 60 Vbeta and 13 Jbeta primers. Assay used: immunoSEQ multiplex PCR; TCRdb lists only in-frame clones, some missing. The data hold more than 85,000 clones, with approximately 80% observed a single time. This clone was counted once. The chain employs TRBV30 and TRBJ1-2; TRBD1 agrees at 8 bases. The clonotype was recovered from a man younger than 45 in good health and CMV-seropositive. Sequences were obtained from PBMCs. CDR3 loop: CAWSAGAGGAKQGYTF. The CDR3 region has the DNA TGTGCCTGGAGTGCCGGGGCAGGGGGCGCGAAACAGGGCTACACCTTC.